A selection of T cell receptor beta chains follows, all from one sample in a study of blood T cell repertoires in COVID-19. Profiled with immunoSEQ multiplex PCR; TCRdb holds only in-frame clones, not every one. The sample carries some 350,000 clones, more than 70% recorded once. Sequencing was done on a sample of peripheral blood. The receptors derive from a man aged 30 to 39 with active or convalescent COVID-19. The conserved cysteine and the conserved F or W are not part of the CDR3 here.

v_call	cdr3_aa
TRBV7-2	ASSPRDFSDTQY
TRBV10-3	AISGRLAGGEQY
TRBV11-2	ASSFLPRGYGYT
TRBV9	ASSGGTGRDWDEQF
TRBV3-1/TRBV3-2	ASSPRQGAYTEAF
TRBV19	ASSEGGLNYGYT
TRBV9	ASSPSGNIQY
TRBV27	ASSLSGGLNGYT
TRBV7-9	ASSPPGGGRGNEQF
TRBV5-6	ASSLRGFGNEKLF
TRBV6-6	ASSREGGGVIQY
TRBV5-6	ASRTSGMPSYNEQF
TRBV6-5	ASSYPGTGAF
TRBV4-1	ASSQVSPGTEAF
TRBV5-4	ASSTDRSRNTIY
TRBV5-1	ASSEQGYNEQF
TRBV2	ASSDRGAGGTEAF
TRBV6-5	ASSLAGPIYNEQF
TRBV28	ASRMGQRNQPQH
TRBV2	ATITSGEGFYEQY
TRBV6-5	ASSFRQGKAGELF
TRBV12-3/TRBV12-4	ASNRGGSYEQY
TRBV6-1	ASSERRQRKGEQF
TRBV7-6	ASSLAGEWTLSTGELF
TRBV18	ASSPEGVGEQY
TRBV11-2	ASRRTGYEQY
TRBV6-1	ASSESVPGNTIY
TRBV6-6	ASSYSKTGSNQPQH
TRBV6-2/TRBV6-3	ASSADRAQPQH
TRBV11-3	ASSSSTGKTADTQY
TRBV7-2	ASSLGPSLTDTQY
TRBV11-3	ASSLYGGNSGYT
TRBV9	ASSTTGTGYNSPLH
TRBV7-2	ASSLASSGEIRNEQF
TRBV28	ASRVAADTQY
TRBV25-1	ASSVRDRDEQY
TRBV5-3	ARRRLGVVYEQY
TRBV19	ATSPRGGNQPQH